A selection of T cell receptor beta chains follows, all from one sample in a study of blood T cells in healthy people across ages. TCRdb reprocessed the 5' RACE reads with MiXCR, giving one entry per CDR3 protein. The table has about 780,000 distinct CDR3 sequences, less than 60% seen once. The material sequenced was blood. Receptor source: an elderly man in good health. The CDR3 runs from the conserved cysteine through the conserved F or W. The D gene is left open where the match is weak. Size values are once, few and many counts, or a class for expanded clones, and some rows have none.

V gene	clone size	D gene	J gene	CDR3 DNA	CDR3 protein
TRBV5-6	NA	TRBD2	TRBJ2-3	TGTGCCAGCAGCCCGGAGGGCGGGAGTAGGCTAGATACGCAGTATTTT	CASSPEGGSRLDTQYF
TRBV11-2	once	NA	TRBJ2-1	TGTGCCAGCGCGGCCGCGGGAGAGCAGTTCTTC	CASAAAGEQFF
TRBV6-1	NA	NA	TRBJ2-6	TGTGCCAGCAGTGGACATAACTCTGGGGCCAACGTCCTGGCTTTC	CASSGHNSGANVLAF
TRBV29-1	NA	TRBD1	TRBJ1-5	TGCAGCGTGAGGACGGGACAGGATCAGCCCCAGCATTTT	CSVRTGQDQPQHF
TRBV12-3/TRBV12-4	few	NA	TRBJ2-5	TGTGCCAGCAGTTTTAGTCCGGAAGAGACCCAGTACTTC	CASSFSPEETQYF
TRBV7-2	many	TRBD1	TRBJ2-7	TGTGCCAGCAGCGCCGACAGGGGAACATCCTACGAGCAGTACTTC	CASSADRGTSYEQYF
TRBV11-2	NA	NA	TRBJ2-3	TGTGCCAGCAGCCCGGACTACCCAGTTAGCACAGATACGCAGTATTTT	CASSPDYPVSTDTQYF
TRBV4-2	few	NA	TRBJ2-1	TGTGCCAGCAGCCAAGAATTGGTTGAGGGAGACGAGCAGTTCTTC	CASSQELVEGDEQFF
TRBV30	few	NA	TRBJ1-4	TGTGCCTGGAGTGTATCGTCGTCCGATAATGAAAAACTGTTTTTT	CAWSVSSSDNEKLFF
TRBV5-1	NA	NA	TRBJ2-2	TGCGCCAGCAGCTTGTTGCGACCGGGCGGGGAGCTGTTTTTT	CASSLLRPGGELFF
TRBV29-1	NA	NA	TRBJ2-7	TGCAGCGTCGCCGAACGGGACGGTCCCTCCTACGAGCAGTACTTC	CSVAERDGPSYEQYF
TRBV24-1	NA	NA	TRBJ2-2	TGTGCCACCAGTGATTTGCTCAGGGACACCGGGGAGCTGTTTTTT	CATSDLLRDTGELFF
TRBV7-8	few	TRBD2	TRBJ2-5	TGTGCCAGCAGCTTAATGCCCGCGGGAGGTAAAGAGACCCAGTACTTC	CASSLMPAGGKETQYF
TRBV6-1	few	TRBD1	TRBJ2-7	TGTGCCAGCAGTCCGACAGGGTCGAGCTCCTACGAGCAGTACTTC	CASSPTGSSSYEQYF
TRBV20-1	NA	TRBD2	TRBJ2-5	TGCAGTGCTAGAAGACTAGCGGGTGGGACCCAGTACTTC	CSARRLAGGTQYF
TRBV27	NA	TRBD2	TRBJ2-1	TGTGCCAGCACCCTGACTAGCGGGGGCTACAATGAGCAGTTCTTC	CASTLTSGGYNEQFF
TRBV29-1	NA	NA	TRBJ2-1	TGCAGCGTGGTCGGGAGGACAGGGTCAGGAGAGGAGCAGTTCTTC	CSVVGRTGSGEEQFF
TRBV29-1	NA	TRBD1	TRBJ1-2	TGCAGCGTTGGGGGACAGAACAATGGCTACACCTTC	CSVGGQNNGYTF
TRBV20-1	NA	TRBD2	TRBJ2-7	TGCAGTGCTAGAGATGCGGGGACTAGCCCCTACGAGCAGTACTTC	CSARDAGTSPYEQYF
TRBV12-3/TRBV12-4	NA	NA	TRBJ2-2	TGTGCCAGCAGTTTCTATGAGTCCGGGGAGCTGTTTTTT	CASSFYESGELFF
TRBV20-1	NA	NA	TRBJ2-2	TGCAGTGCTCCAATGGAGGTTGGAACCGGGGAGCTGTTTTTT	CSAPMEVGTGELFF
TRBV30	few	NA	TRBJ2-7	TGTGCCTGGAGTGTTGACCCGGGGTACGAGCAGTACTTC	CAWSVDPGYEQYF
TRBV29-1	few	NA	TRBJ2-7	TGCAGCGTTGAAGATCAGGGCGGGACCCCCTACGAGCAGTACTTC	CSVEDQGGTPYEQYF
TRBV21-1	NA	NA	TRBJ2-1	TGTGCCAGCAGCAGTGGCGGGAGGCAGTTCTTC	CASSSGGRQFF
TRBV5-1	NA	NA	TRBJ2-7	TGCGCCAGCAGCTGGGGGACCGCCAGCTCCTACGAGCAGTACTTC	CASSWGTASSYEQYF
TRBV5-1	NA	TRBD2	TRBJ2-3	TGCGCCAGCAGCGGCCAGCCTAGCGGAGCTAGCACAGATACGCAGTATTTT	CASSGQPSGASTDTQYF
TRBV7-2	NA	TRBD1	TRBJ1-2	TGTGCCAGCAGCTTAGCCCTGACAGGGGTGAGGGATGGCTACACCTTC	CASSLALTGVRDGYTF
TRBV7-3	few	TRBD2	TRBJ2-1	TGTGCCAGCAGCTCGGCTGGATTAGCGGGAGGGGGTGAGCAGTTCTTC	CASSSAGLAGGGEQFF
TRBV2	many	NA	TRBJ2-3	TGTGCCAGCAGTGTGCTAGCGAATACGCAGTATTTT	CASSVLANTQYF
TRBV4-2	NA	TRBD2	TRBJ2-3	TGTGCCAGCAGCCAACCGGGACTAGCTGTTAGCACAGATACGCAGTATTTT	CASSQPGLAVSTDTQYF
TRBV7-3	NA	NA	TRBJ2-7	TGTGCCAGCAGCTTAGATAGGGGAGATGAGCAGTACTTC	CASSLDRGDEQYF
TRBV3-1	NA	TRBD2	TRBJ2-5	TGTGCCAGCAGCCAAGACAGGCGGGGGGGACAAGAGACCCAGTACTTC	CASSQDRRGGQETQYF